This TCR beta chain appears in the sequencing data of a study of cytomegalovirus exposure and HLA in healthy donors. Germline V lookup: CDR1 MNHEY, CDR2 SVGAGI. The CDR3 contains 15 residues. V was clipped by 0 bases and J by 8 bases, with 16 bases between them. PCR primers comprised 60 Vbeta and 13 Jbeta primers. The data were produced by immunoSEQ multiplex PCR, yet TCRdb's version contains in-frame clones alone and is incomplete. The sample holds roughly 100,000 clones; around 80% are singletons and the top ten take approximately 10%. Overall study findings and caveats: With later analysis, a missense DCLRE1C variant became linked to TCR beta V- and J-gene trimming. Researchers counted around 180 TCR beta chains as cytomegalovirus-associated.

As regards this clone: What it binds is unknown.

The source material was PBMCs. The V call is TRBV6-5, the J call TRBJ1-2; D might be TRBD1 (6 bases). The sequence came from a man aged 18 to 29 in good health and CMV-seropositive. In DNA, the CDR3 is TGTGCCAGCAGTTACTCCAGGGAAGGGGGTACGGGCTACACCTTC. Translated, it gives CASSYSREGGTGYTF.